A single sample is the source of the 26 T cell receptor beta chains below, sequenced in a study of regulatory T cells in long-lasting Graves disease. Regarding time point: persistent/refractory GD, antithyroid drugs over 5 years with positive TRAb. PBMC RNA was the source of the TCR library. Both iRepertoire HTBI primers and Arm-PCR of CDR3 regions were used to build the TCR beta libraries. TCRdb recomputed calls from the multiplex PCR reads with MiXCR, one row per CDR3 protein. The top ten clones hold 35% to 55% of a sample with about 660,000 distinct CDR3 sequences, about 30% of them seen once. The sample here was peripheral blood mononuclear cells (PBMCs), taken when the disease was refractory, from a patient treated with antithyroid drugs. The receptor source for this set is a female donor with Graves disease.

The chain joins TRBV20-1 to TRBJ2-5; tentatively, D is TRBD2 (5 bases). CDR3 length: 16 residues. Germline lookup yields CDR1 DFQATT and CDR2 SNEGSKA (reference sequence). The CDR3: CREPQITGDLQETQYF. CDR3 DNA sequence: TGCAGGGAACCCCAAATCACCGGGGATTTGCAAGAGACCCAGTACTTC.

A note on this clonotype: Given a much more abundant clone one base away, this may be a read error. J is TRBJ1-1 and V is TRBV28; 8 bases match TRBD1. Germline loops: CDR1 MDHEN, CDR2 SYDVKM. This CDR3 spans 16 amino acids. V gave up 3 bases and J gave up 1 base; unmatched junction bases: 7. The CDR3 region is CASSFSRGPANTEAFF. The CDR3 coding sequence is TGTGCCAGCAGTTTTAGCAGGGGGCCCGCGAACACTGAAGCTTTCTTT.

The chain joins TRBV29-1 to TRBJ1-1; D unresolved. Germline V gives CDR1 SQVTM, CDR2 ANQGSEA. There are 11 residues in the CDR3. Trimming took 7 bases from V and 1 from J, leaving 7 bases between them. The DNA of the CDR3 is TGCAGCGAATCAGGGAACACTGAAGCTTTCTTT. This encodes CSESGNTEAFF.

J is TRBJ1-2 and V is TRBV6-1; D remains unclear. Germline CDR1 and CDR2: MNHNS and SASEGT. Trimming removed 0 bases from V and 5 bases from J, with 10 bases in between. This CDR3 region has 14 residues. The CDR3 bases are TGTGCCAGCAGTGAAGCCGGTTTTGAGTATGGCTACACCTTC. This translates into CASSEAGFEYGYTF.

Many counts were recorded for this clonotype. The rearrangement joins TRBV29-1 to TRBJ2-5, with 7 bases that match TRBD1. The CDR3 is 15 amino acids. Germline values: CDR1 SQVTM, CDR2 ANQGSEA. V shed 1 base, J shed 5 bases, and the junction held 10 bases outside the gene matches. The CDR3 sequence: CSVEGVGRGSETQYF. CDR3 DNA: TGCAGCGTTGAAGGTGTCGGCAGGGGGAGCGAGACCCAGTACTTC.

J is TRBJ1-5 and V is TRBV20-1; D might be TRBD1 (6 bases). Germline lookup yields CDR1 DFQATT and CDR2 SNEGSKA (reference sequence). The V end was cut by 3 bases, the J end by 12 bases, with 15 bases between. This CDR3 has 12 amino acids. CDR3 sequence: CSASEQGWFQHF. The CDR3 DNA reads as TGCAGTGCTAGTGAACAGGGCTGGTTCCAGCATTTT.

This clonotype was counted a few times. CDR3 DNA: TGTGCCTGGAGTGATGGACAACACATGGAAGCTTTCTTT. Protein sequence: CAWSDGQHMEAFF. This rearrangement joins TRBV30 to TRBJ1-1; D is perhaps TRBD1 (5 bases). CDR1 GTSNPN and CDR2 SVGIG come from the germline V gene (reference sequence). CDR3 length equals 13 residues. The ends were cut back, 1 base at V and 8 bases at J, with 14 bases in the middle.

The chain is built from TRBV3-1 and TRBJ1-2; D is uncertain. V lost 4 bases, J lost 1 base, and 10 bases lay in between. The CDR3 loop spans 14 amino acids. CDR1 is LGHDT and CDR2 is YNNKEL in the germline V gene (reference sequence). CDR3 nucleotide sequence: TGTGCCAGCAGCCTTAGACCGAATAACTATGGCTACACCTTC. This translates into CASSLRPNNYGYTF.

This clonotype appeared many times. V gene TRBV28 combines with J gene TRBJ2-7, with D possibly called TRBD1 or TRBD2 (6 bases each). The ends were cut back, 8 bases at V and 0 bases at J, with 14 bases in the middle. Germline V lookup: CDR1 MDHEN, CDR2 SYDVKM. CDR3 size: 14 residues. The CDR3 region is CASFGGASSYEQYF. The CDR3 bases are TGTGCCAGCTTCGGGGGCGCAAGCTCCTACGAGCAGTACTTC.

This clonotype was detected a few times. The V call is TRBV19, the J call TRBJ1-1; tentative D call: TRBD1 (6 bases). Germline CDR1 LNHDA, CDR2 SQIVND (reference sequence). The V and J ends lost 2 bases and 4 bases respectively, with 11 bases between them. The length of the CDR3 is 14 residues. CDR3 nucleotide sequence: TGTGCCAGTAGTATACAGGGGAGGGCCACTGAAGCTTTCTTT. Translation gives CASSIQGRATEAFF.

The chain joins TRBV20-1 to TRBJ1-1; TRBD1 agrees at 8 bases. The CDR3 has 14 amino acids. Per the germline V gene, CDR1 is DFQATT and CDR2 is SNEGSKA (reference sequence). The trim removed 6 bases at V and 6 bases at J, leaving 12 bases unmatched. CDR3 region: CSAPDRVNFAEAFF. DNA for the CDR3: TGCAGTGCCCCGGACAGGGTTAATTTCGCTGAAGCTTTCTTT.

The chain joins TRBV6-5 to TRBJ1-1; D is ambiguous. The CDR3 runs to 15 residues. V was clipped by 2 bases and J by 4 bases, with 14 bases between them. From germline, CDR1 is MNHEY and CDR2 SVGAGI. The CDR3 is CASSYNRQLGTEAFF. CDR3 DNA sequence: TGTGCCAGCAGTTACAATCGGCAGCTCGGCACTGAAGCTTTCTTT.

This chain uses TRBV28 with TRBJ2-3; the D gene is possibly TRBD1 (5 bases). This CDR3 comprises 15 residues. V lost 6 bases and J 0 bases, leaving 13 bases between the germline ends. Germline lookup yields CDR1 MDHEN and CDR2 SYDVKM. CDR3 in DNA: TGTGCCAGCAGCGTAGTACCAGGGAGCACAGATACGCAGTATTTT. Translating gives CASSVVPGSTDTQYF. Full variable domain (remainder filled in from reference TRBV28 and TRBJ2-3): DVKVTQSSRYLVKRTGEKVFLECVQDMDHENMFWYRQDPGLGLRLIYFSYDVKMKEKGDIPEGYSVSREKKERFSLILESASTNQTSMYLCASSVVPGSTDTQYFGPGTRLTVL.

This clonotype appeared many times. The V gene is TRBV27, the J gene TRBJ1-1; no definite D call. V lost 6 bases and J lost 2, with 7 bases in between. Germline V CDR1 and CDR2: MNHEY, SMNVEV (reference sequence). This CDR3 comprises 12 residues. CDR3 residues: CASRHGNTEAFF. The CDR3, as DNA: TGTGCCAGCAGGCACGGAAACACTGAAGCTTTCTTT.

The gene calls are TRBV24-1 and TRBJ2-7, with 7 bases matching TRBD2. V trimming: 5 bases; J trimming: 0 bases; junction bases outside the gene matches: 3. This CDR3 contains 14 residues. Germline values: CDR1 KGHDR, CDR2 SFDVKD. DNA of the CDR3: TGTGCCACCAGTGGGGACTATTCCTCCTACGAGCAGTACTTC. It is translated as CATSGDYSSYEQYF.

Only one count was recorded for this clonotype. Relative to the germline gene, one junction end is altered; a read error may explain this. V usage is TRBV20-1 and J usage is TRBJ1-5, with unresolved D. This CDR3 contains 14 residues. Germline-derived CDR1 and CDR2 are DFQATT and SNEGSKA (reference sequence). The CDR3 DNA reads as TGCAGTGCTAGAGCGGTGATCGGCAATCGGCCCCAGCATTTT. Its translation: CSARAVIGNRPQHF.

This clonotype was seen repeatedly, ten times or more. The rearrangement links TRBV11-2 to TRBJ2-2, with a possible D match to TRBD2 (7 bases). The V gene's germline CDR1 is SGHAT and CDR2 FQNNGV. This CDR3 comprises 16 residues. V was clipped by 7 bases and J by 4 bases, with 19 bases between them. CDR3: CASTLVGGLGTGELFF. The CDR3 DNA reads TGTGCCAGCACCCTAGTCGGGGGGCTAGGCACCGGGGAGCTGTTTTTT.

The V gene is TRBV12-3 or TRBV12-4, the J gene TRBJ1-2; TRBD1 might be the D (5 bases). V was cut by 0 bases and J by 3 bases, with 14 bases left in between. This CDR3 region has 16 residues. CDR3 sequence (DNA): TGTGCCAGCAGTTTAGCCTCAGGGTTGGGGGACTATGGCTACACCTTC. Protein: CASSLASGLGDYGYTF.

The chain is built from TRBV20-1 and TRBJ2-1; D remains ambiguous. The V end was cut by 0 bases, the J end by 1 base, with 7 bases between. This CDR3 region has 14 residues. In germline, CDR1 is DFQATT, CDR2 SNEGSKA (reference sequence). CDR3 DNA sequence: TGCAGTGCTAGAGATGGGATGTCCTACAATGAGCAGTTCTTC. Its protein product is CSARDGMSYNEQFF.

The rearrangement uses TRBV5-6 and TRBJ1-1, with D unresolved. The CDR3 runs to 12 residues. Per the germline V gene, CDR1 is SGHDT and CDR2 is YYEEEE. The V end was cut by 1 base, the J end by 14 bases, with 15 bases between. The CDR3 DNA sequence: TGTGCCAGCAGCTTGATTTCATCGTACAGCTTCTTT. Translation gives CASSLISSYSFF.

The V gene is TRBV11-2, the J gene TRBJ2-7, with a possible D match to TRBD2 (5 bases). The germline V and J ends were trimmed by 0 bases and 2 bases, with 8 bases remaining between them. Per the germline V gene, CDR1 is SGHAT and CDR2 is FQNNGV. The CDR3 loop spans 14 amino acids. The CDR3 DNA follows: TGTGCCAGCAGCTTAGATGAGGGAGCCTACGAGCAGTACTTC. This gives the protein CASSLDEGAYEQYF.

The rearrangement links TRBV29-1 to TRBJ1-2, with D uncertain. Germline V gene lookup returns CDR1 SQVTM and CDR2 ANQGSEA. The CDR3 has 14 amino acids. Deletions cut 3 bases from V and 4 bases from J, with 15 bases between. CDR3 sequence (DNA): TGCAGCGTTGATTTGGCTGGTCTGGGCTATGGCTACACCTTC. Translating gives CSVDLAGLGYGYTF.

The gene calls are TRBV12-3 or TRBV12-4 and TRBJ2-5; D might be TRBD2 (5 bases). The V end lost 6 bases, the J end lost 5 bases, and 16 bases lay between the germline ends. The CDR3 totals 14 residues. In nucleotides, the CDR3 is TGTGCCAGCAGCCCCTCGTCGGGGTCCGAGACCCAGTACTTC. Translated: CASSPSSGSETQYF.

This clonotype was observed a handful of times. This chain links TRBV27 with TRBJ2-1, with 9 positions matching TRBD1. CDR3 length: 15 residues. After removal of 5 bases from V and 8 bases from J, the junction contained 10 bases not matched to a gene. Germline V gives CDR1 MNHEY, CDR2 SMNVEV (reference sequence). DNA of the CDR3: TGTGCCAGCAGTCGAGCCGGGACAGGGATATATGAGCAGTTCTTC. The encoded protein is CASSRAGTGIYEQFF.

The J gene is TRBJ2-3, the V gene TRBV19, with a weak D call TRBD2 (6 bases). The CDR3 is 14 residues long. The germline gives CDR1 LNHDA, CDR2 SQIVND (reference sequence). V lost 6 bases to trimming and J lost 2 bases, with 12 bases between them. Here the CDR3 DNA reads TGTGCCAGTAGAGGCGGGGTTGTCACAGATACGCAGTATTTT. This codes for CASRGGVVTDTQYF.

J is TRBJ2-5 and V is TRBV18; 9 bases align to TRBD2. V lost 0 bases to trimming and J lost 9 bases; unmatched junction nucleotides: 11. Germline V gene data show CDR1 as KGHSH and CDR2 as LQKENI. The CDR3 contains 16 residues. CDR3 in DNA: TGTGCCAGCTCACCACCCCAGCGGGAGGCCCCCGGGGCCCAGTACTTC. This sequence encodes CASSPPQREAPGAQYF.